This TCR beta chain was obtained from a study of shared clonotypes between healthy human individuals. About the study: Three plates were used per donor for CD4 naive, three for CD4 memory, two for CD8 naive and one for CD8 memory. Findings and caveats of the study: Researchers sampled only blood; tissue repertoires likely differ. Between a handful of donors, naive CD4 clonotypes were shared at a level of around 4.9%. There were few donors, and this limited the genetic and exposure-history diversity represented.

TCRdb's table, derived via immunoSEQ multiplex PCR, lists solely in-frame clones and lacks some. The profile shows millions of clones, approximately 94% of them singletons. About this clone itself: Antigen: not known.

The naive CD8 fraction comprised CD45RO-negative cells positively selected for CCR7 and excluded terminally differentiated effector memory CD45RA+ cells. This receptor was identified in a man aged 18 to 30 in good health. Material for sequencing was naive CD8+ T cells sorted from blood.

The CDR3 loop is CASSGGMNTEAFF. The DNA of the CDR3 is TGCGCCAGCAGCGGGGGTATGAACACTGAAGCTTTCTTT. This sequence joins TRBV10-2 and TRBJ1-1; D is perhaps TRBD1 (5 bases). Trimming shortened V by 6 bases and J by 0 bases, and 8 bases separated the two germline ends. The germline V gene encodes CDR1 WSHSY and CDR2 SAAADI. This CDR3 is built from 13 residues.